The next 14 T cell receptor beta chains were all read from a single sample in a study of blood T cell repertoires in COVID-19. Produced via immunoSEQ multiplex PCR; TCRdb's table is partial and in-frame only. The sample includes approximately 240,000 clones, about 80% of them seen just once. The specimen sequenced was peripheral blood. These receptor sequences come from an older woman with acute or convalescent COVID-19.

J is TRBJ1-3 and V is TRBV5-6, with TRBD1 as a possible D gene (6 bases). Trimming cost V 2 bases and J 2 bases, with 8 bases left between them. This CDR3 region has 14 residues. The V gene's germline CDR1 is SGHDT and CDR2 YYEEEE. The CDR3 reads CASSFGQTGNTIYF. As DNA, the CDR3 is TGTGCCAGCAGCTTCGGACAGACTGGAAACACCATATATTTT.

V is TRBV28 and J is TRBJ1-5; unclear D gene. The V and J ends lost 6 bases and 0 bases respectively, with 9 bases between them. The CDR3 totals 14 residues. Germline V gene sequence: CDR1 MDHEN, CDR2 SYDVKM. Written as DNA, the CDR3 is TGTGCCAGCAGCATTCAGGTTAGCAATCAGCCCCAGCATTTT. Translated, it gives CASSIQVSNQPQHF.

The chain couples TRBV6-2 or TRBV6-3 to TRBJ1-4; no definite D call. CDR1 is MNHEY and CDR2 is SVGEGT in the germline V gene. The V and J ends lost 2 bases and 8 bases respectively, with 6 bases between them. There are 12 residues in the CDR3. This CDR3 is CASSYAGEKLFF. The CDR3 bases are TGTGCCAGCAGTTACGCAGGAGAAAAACTGTTTTTT.

This chain joins TRBV28 and TRBJ2-1, with TRBD1 as a possible D gene (6 bases). Trimming cost V 3 bases and J 4 bases, with 16 bases left between them. The CDR3 is made up of 16 amino acids. CDR1 MDHEN and CDR2 SYDVKM come from the germline V gene. CDR3 nucleotides: TGTGCCAGCAGTTTTGGGGGCCAGGGGTTATACAATGAGCAGTTCTTC. Its protein product is CASSFGGQGLYNEQFF.

The V call is TRBV27, the J call TRBJ2-6, with a possible D match to TRBD1 (5 bases). Per germline, CDR1 MNHEY and CDR2 SMNVEV (reference sequence). Trimming removed 0 bases from V and 11 bases from J, with 14 bases in between. The CDR3 is made up of 15 amino acids. The CDR3 spells CASSLSSGFNYVLTF. CDR3 coding DNA: TGTGCCAGCAGTTTATCTTCAGGGTTTAACTACGTCCTGACTTTC.

The chain uses TRBV6-5 and TRBJ1-2; D possibly corresponds to TRBD1 (6 bases). V was clipped by 6 bases and J by 8 bases, with 19 bases between them. The CDR3 is 14 amino acids. Germline loops: CDR1 MNHEY, CDR2 SVGAGI. Here the CDR3 reads CASRGQTGVEGYTF. CDR3 coding DNA: TGTGCCAGCAGAGGACAGACCGGGGTCGAGGGCTACACCTTC.

The chain links TRBV5-1 to TRBJ2-5, with unresolved D. Looked up from germline, CDR1 is SGHRS and CDR2 is YFSETQ. This CDR3 is built from 13 residues. Trimming stripped 1 base from V and 3 bases from J, with 7 bases between. Here the CDR3 reads CASSLWAEETQYF. The CDR3 DNA reads TGCGCCAGCAGCTTGTGGGCAGAAGAGACCCAGTACTTC.

The chain combines TRBV25-1 with TRBJ2-3; D unresolved. V was shortened by 1 base and J by 3 bases, with 11 bases between the two germline ends. CDR3 length: 15 residues. The V gene's germline CDR1 is MGHDK and CDR2 SYGVNS. CDR3 nucleotide sequence: TGTGCCAGCAGTGAATCCCCGGGTTCGACAGATACGCAGTATTTT. It encodes CASSESPGSTDTQYF.

The chain uses TRBV7-9 and TRBJ2-7, with 9 bases matching TRBD1. The ends lost 3 bases at V and 2 bases at J; junction bases unmatched: 11. The germline gives CDR1 SEHNR, CDR2 FQNEAQ (reference sequence). CDR3 length equals 17 residues. This CDR3 reads CASSLGLGTGTPYEQYF. DNA for the CDR3: TGTGCCAGCAGCTTGGGTTTAGGGACAGGGACACCCTACGAGCAGTACTTC.

This sequence joins TRBV19 and TRBJ1-2, with D hard to call. The V gene's germline CDR1 is LNHDA and CDR2 SQIVND (reference sequence). V lost 8 bases and J lost 1, with 11 bases in between. This CDR3 spans 13 amino acids. The CDR3 DNA sequence: TGTGCCAGTCAAACACGTGATAACTATGGCTACACCTTC. Translated: CASQTRDNYGYTF.

This chain links TRBV5-1 with TRBJ2-3, with TRBD1 matching over 9 bases. V lost 4 bases, J lost 5 bases, and 5 bases stayed unmatched. The germline CDR1 and CDR2 sequences are SGHRS and YFSETQ. The CDR3 length is 14 residues. The DNA of the CDR3 is TGCGCCAGCAGCCTTGGGACAGGGAGAGATACGCAGTATTTT. Its translation is CASSLGTGRDTQYF.

The CDR3 is CASSPGGEKLFF. In nucleotides, the CDR3 is TGCGCCAGCAGCCCTGGGGGCGAAAAACTGTTTTTT. This sequence joins TRBV5-1 and TRBJ1-4; possible D gene TRBD1, 6 bases. Germline-derived CDR1 and CDR2 are SGHRS and YFSETQ. The CDR3 runs 12 residues. The V and J ends lost 4 bases and 8 bases respectively, with 9 bases between them.

The chain joins TRBV14 to TRBJ2-2, with TRBD2 identical over 8 bases. The CDR3 consists of 15 residues. Germline trimming cut 5 bases from V and 6 bases from J; bases unmatched to any gene: 8. Germline V gene data show CDR1 as SGHDN and CDR2 as FVKESK. This chain's CDR3 is CASSRLAGPPGELFF. DNA for the CDR3: TGTGCCAGCAGCAGATTAGCGGGGCCTCCCGGGGAGCTGTTTTTT.

The J gene is TRBJ2-7, the V gene TRBV4-1, with TRBD1 matching over 8 bases. Germline trimming cut 5 bases from V and 6 bases from J; bases unmatched to any gene: 12. The CDR3 contains 15 residues. CDR1 MGHRA and CDR2 YSYEKL come from the germline V gene. The CDR3 DNA reads as TGCGCCAGCAGCTTCGCCCCCGGACAGGGCGGCGAGCAGTACTTC. Residues: CASSFAPGQGGEQYF.